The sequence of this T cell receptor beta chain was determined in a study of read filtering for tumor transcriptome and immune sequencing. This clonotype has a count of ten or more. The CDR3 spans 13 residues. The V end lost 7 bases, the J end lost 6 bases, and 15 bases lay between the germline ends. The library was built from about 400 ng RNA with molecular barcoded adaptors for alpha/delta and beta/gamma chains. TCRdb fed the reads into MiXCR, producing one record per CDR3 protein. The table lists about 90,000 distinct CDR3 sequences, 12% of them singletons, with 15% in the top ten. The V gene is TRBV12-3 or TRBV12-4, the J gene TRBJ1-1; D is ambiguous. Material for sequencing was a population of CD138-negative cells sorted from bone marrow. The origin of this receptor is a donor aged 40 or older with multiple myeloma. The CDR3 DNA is TGTGCCAGCAAGAGACCGACAAATTCTGAAGCTTTCTTT. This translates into CASKRPTNSEAFF.